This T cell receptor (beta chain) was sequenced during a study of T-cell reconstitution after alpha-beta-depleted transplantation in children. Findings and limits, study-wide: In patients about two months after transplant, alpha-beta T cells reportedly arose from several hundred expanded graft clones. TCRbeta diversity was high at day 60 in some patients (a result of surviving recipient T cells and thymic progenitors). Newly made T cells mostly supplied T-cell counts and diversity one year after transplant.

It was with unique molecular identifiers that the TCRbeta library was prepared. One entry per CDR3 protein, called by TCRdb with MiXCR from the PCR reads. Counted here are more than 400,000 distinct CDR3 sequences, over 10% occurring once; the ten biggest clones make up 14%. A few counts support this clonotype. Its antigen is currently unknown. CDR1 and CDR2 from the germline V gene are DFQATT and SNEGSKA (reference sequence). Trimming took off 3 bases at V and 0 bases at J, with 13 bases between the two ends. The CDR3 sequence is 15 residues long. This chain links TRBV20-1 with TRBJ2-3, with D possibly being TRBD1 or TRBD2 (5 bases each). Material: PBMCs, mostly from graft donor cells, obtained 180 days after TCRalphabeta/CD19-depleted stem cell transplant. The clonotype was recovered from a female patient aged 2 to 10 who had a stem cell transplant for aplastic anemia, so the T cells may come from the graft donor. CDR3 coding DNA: TGCAGTGCTAGCCGCACCGGGACCAGCACAGATACGCAGTATTTT. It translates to CSASRTGTSTDTQYF.